This is a list of T cell receptor beta chains from one sample in a study of shared clonotypes between healthy human individuals. Clones were read by immunoSEQ multiplex PCR, and TCRdb kept only the in-frame ones, dropping some. The profile shows about 1 million clones, around 76% of them singletons. Sequenced sample: memory CD4+ T cells sorted from blood. The receptors were sampled from a man in his late teens or twenties in good health. Both conserved end residues are part of each CDR3.

j_gene	len	v_gene	CDR3aa
TRBJ2-2	16	TRBV7-8	CASSHETAQNTGELFF
TRBJ1-6	17	TRBV7-9	CASSYGGTGVGISPLHF
TRBJ2-4	16	TRBV5-4	CASSLGDRAPSGIQYF
TRBJ2-7	13	TRBV18	CASNGQGSYEQYF
TRBJ1-3	13	TRBV6-5	CASRRGSGNTIYF
TRBJ2-1	16	TRBV11-2	CASSLGSGSSYNEQFF
TRBJ2-7	12	TRBV2	CASSGAGYEQYF
TRBJ1-1	15	TRBV15	CATSQGGAQGTEAFF
TRBJ2-1	13	TRBV11-2	CASSRGATYEQFF
TRBJ1-5	16	TRBV19	CASSIMAGGSNQPQHF
TRBJ2-7	13	TRBV7-2	CASSRDRSYEQYF
TRBJ2-5	12	TRBV5-1	CASSLDRETQYF
TRBJ2-5	13	TRBV9	CASSKDRLGTQYF
TRBJ2-2	15	TRBV6-6	CATAPGLDNIGELFF
TRBJ2-5	15	TRBV7-3	CASSLTVIAGETQYF
TRBJ1-2	15	TRBV7-9	CASSPRTGGQIGYTF
TRBJ2-3	16	TRBV9	CASSQPQGARADTQYF
TRBJ2-3	21	TRBV6-8	CASSYSFSSDTGFESTDTQYF
TRBJ2-1	15	TRBV27	CASSSRWTGGNEQFF
TRBJ1-3	12	TRBV28	CASSSGWNTIYF
TRBJ2-1	16	TRBV7-9	CASSPGTSGYLNEQFF
TRBJ1-5	13	TRBV7-2	CASSKTETQPQHF